The source of this T cell receptor (beta chain) is a study of blood T cell repertoires in COVID-19. Participants spanned ages about 18 to 90 years and resided in roughly 26 US areas. Participants' reported clinical history set cohort assignment. CDR1 is KGHSH, CDR2 LQKENI, per germline. After removal of 6 bases from V and 4 bases from J, the junction contained 12 bases not matched to a gene. The CDR3 contains 16 residues. As processed by the authors: From reference gene primer amplification, estimates of nucleated cell counts were derived. Clones were sequenced by immunoSEQ multiplex PCR, and TCRdb holds only the in-frame ones, with some missing. The V and J calls and the clone size are those of that table, but D and trimming were determined from the DNA. The sample contains over 120,000 clones, approximately 79% of which appear only once.

This sequence joins TRBV18 and TRBJ2-5; 9 bases agree with TRBD2. The clonotype was recovered from a woman aged 50 to 60 who had recovered from COVID-19. Sequenced material: PBMCs or T cells enriched from blood (not recorded which). The CDR3 DNA is TGTGCCAGCTCCCCCCCATCTAGCGGGACTGGAGAGACCCAGTACTTC. Amino acids: CASSPPSSGTGETQYF. The variable domain in full, completed from reference TRBV18 and TRBJ2-5, reads NAGVMQNPRHLVRRRGQEARLRCSPMKGHSHVYWYRQLPEEGLKFMVYLQKENIIDESGMPKERFSAEFPKEGPSILRIQQVVRGDSAAYFCASSPPSSGTGETQYFGPGTRLLVL.